The 32 T cell receptor beta chains reported below all come from one sample, sequenced in a study of shared clonotypes between healthy human individuals. Naive CD8 cells lacked CD45RO, underwent positive selection for CCR7 and left out terminally differentiated effector memory CD45RA+ cells. Here immunoSEQ multiplex PCR was the method, and the copy in TCRdb shows in-frame clones only, minus some. The sample has about 2 million clones, about 95% seen once. Material: naive CD8+ T cells sorted from blood. The receptors come from a man between 18 and 29 years old in good health.

This clone was recorded only once. The chain employs TRBV29-1 and TRBJ2-1; 9 bases agree with TRBD1. The CDR3 is 14 amino acids. Germline V gene lookup returns CDR1 SQVTM and CDR2 ANQGSEA. After removal of 6 bases from V and 3 bases from J, the junction contained 6 bases not matched to a gene. The chain's CDR3 is CSVTGTGIYNEQFF. CDR3 nucleotides: TGCAGCGTCACCGGGACAGGGATCTACAATGAGCAGTTCTTC.

This chain uses TRBV5-4 with TRBJ1-1, with 8 nucleotides matching TRBD1. With 3 bases clipped from V and 3 bases from J, the junction kept 4 bases outside the gene matches. The CDR3 is 14 amino acids. Germline CDR1 is SGHNT and CDR2 is YYREEE (reference sequence). The CDR3 DNA sequence: TGTGCCAGCAGCTCACGACAGGGGTACACTGAAGCTTTCTTT. Protein: CASSSRQGYTEAFF. Drawing the rest from reference TRBV5-4 and TRBJ1-1, the complete variable domain is ETGVTQSPTHLIKTRGQQVTLRCSSQSGHNTVSWYQQALGQGPQFIFQYYREEENGRGNFPPRFSGLQFPNYSSELNVNALELDDSALYLCASSSRQGYTEAFFGQGTRLTVV.

The V and J genes are TRBV4-1 and TRBJ2-1; 7 bases are shared with TRBD1. The germline gives CDR1 MGHRA, CDR2 YSYEKL. V lost 3 bases, J lost 8 bases, and 16 bases stayed unmatched. The CDR3 sequence is 17 residues long. The CDR3 spells CASSQTEQGWPPDEQFF. The CDR3 DNA reads TGCGCCAGCAGCCAGACCGAACAGGGGTGGCCCCCAGATGAGCAGTTCTTC.

The chain recombines TRBV4-1 with TRBJ1-1, with D possibly TRBD1 on 6 matching bases. CDR3 size: 14 residues. CDR1 is MGHRA and CDR2 is YSYEKL in the germline V gene. Trimming took off 1 base at V and 6 bases at J, with 12 bases between the two ends. The DNA for the CDR3 is TGCGCCAGCAGCCAAGGGGGAGGGACACCTGAAGCTTTCTTT. Translation: CASSQGGGTPEAFF.

Notes on this clone: This CDR3 is also generated by other DNA sequences in the sample. The V call is TRBV18, the J call TRBJ2-7; TRBD1 matches 11 bases. The germline gives CDR1 KGHSH, CDR2 LQKENI. V lost 3 bases, J lost 4 bases, and 2 bases stayed unmatched. The CDR3 is 14 residues long. CDR3 DNA: TGTGCCAGCTCACCCGGGACAGGGGGGTACGAGCAGTACTTC. It yields the protein CASSPGTGGYEQYF.

This chain connects TRBV19 to TRBJ1-4, with TRBD1 identical over 7 bases. The CDR3 has 16 residues. V shed 4 bases and J 4 bases; nucleotides not matched to a gene: 9. The germline V gene has CDR1 LNHDA and CDR2 SQIVND (reference sequence). CDR3 coding DNA: TGTGCCAGTAGTAAAGACAGGGAGGGAGATAATGAAAAACTGTTTTTT. As protein: CASSKDREGDNEKLFF.

The chain's CDR3 is CASSPPSGRASYEQYF. Written as DNA, the CDR3 is TGTGCCAGCAGCCCCCCTAGCGGGAGGGCCTCCTACGAGCAGTACTTC. V usage is TRBV5-5 and J usage is TRBJ2-7, with 12 bases fitting TRBD2. J was trimmed by 0 bases and V by 4 bases; bases with no gene match: 5. The CDR3 has 16 amino acids. Germline V lookup: CDR1 SGHKS, CDR2 YYEKEE (reference sequence).

The chain uses TRBV7-9 and TRBJ1-2, with 9 bases fitting TRBD1. The V and J ends lost 5 bases and 8 bases, in that order; junction bases with no gene match: 6. Germline V gene sequence: CDR1 SEHNR, CDR2 FQNEAQ (reference sequence). CDR3 length equals 13 residues. The CDR3 loop is CASSIGQGFGYTF. The CDR3 coding sequence is TGTGCCAGCAGCATCGGACAGGGGTTCGGCTACACCTTC.

This rearrangement joins TRBV2 to TRBJ1-1, with D uncertain. There are 14 residues in the CDR3. The ends were cut back, 4 bases at V and 0 bases at J, with 9 bases in the middle. Germline CDR1 and CDR2: SNHLY and FYNNEI. The DNA of the CDR3 is TGTGCCAGCAGTGCGGGAGGTATGAACACTGAAGCTTTCTTT. Encoded protein: CASSAGGMNTEAFF.

This chain connects TRBV13 to TRBJ2-3; TRBD2 might be the D (6 bases). Trimming pared 1 base from V and 5 bases from J, leaving 10 bases between. Germline CDR1 reads PRHDT; CDR2 reads FYEKMQ (reference sequence). The CDR3 runs to 14 residues. The CDR3 DNA reads as TGTGCCAGCAGCTTAGCGGGAGATCGAGATACGCAGTATTTT. Translated, it gives CASSLAGDRDTQYF. Full variable domain (rest looked up from reference TRBV13 and TRBJ2-3): AAGVIQSPRHLIKEKRETATLKCYPIPRHDTVYWYQQGPGQDPQFLISFYEKMQSDKGSIPDRFSAQQFSDYHSELNMSSLELGDSALYFCASSLAGDRDTQYFGPGTRLTVL.

In its sample, this clone was seen a few times. The V and J genes are TRBV28 and TRBJ1-2; maybe TRBD1 (5 bases). This CDR3 is 14 amino acids long. Trimming pared 2 bases from V and 5 bases from J, leaving 12 bases between. Germline CDR1 MDHEN, CDR2 SYDVKM. The CDR3 DNA is TGTGCCAGCAGTTTACCAACAGGATTATATGGCTACACCTTC. This gives the protein CASSLPTGLYGYTF.

This chain uses TRBV7-9 with TRBJ2-6; D gene ambiguous. This CDR3 contains 18 residues. V lost 4 bases and J 0 bases, leaving 16 bases between the germline ends. The germline gives CDR1 SEHNR, CDR2 FQNEAQ (reference sequence). The CDR3 DNA reads TGTGCCAGCAGCTCCCCCGTCGACGCGAGCTCTGGGGCCAACGTCCTGACTTTC. Residues: CASSSPVDASSGANVLTF.

This chain connects TRBV19 to TRBJ1-1; unclear D gene. The V gene lost 8 bases and the J gene lost 4 bases, with 11 bases spanning the gap. Germline V gene lookup returns CDR1 LNHDA and CDR2 SQIVND (reference sequence). The CDR3 has 12 residues. In DNA, the CDR3 is TGTGCCAGTTCCTGGGGAGGCACTGAAGCTTTCTTT. Protein sequence: CASSWGGTEAFF.

This clone was picked up one time. The chain combines TRBV5-1 with TRBJ2-5, with 8 nucleotides matching TRBD1. CDR1 and CDR2 (germline): SGHRS, YFSETQ. The CDR3 runs 14 residues. V lost 2 bases and J lost 6; bases outside the gene matches: 6. Here the CDR3 reads CASSFGQGEKTQYF. The CDR3 DNA follows: TGCGCCAGCAGCTTTGGACAGGGCGAAAAGACCCAGTACTTC. Based on the CDR3 plus reference TRBV5-1 and TRBJ2-5, the full variable domain is KAGVTQTPRYLIKTRGQQVTLSCSPISGHRSVSWYQQTPGQGLQFLFEYFSETQRNKGNFPGRFSGRQFSNSRSEMNVSTLELGDSALYLCASSFGQGEKTQYFGPGTRLLVL.

A remark on this clone: Other DNA sequences in the sample encode the same CDR3. The chain couples TRBV7-6 to TRBJ2-7, with 13 bases fitting TRBD2. CDR3 size: 15 residues. Per germline, CDR1 SGHVS and CDR2 FNYEAQ. The junction had 5 bases not matched to a gene; V was cut back by 5 bases and J by 4 bases. CDR3 DNA: TGTGCCAGCAGCCCCGGACTAGCGGGAGCATACGAGCAGTACTTC. It yields the protein CASSPGLAGAYEQYF.

This chain connects TRBV27 to TRBJ1-5; D call uncertain. The CDR3 totals 16 residues. With 5 bases removed from V and 0 bases from J, the gap between germline ends came to 14 bases. Germline-derived CDR1 and CDR2 are MNHEY and SMNVEV (reference sequence). CDR3 in amino acids: CASSPIKLYSNQPQHF. CDR3 in DNA: TGTGCCAGCAGTCCGATCAAACTCTATAGCAATCAGCCCCAGCATTTT.

Note on this clone: Other DNA sequences in this specimen translate into the identical CDR3. The gene calls are TRBV5-4 and TRBJ2-7, with D unclear. Trimming shortened V by 0 bases and J by 4 bases, and 5 bases separated the two germline ends. The germline gives CDR1 SGHNT, CDR2 YYREEE (reference sequence). This CDR3 has 12 amino acids. CDR3 loop: CASSLGNYEQYF. The CDR3 DNA sequence: TGTGCCAGCAGCTTGGGGAATTACGAGCAGTACTTC.

The rearrangement uses TRBV7-2 and TRBJ2-3; no reliable D call. Trimming stripped 1 base from V and 4 bases from J, with 12 bases between. Germline V lookup: CDR1 SGHTA, CDR2 FQGNSA. The CDR3 is 15 amino acids. Here the CDR3 reads CASSLESARSDTQYF. For the CDR3, the DNA is TGTGCCAGCAGCTTAGAGTCAGCCCGGTCAGATACGCAGTATTTT.

Only one count was recorded for this clone. The chain is built from TRBV27 and TRBJ1-2, with 7 nucleotides matching TRBD1. With V trimmed by 5 bases and J by 1 base, 10 bases remained unmatched. This CDR3 region has 16 residues. CDR1 and CDR2 (germline): MNHEY, SMNVEV (reference sequence). The CDR3, as DNA: TGTGCCAGCAGTACAGGGGTGATGGGGCATAACTATGGCTACACCTTC. Its translation: CASSTGVMGHNYGYTF.

This chain links TRBV2 with TRBJ2-5, with D possibly being TRBD1 (5 bases). V gave up 10 bases and J gave up 0 bases, with 15 bases separating them. The germline gives CDR1 SNHLY, CDR2 FYNNEI. The CDR3 has 14 amino acids. The CDR3 loop is CAILRQSYQETQYF. The CDR3 bases are TGTGCCATTTTACGACAGTCGTACCAAGAGACCCAGTACTTC.

This clone showed up just once. V is TRBV9 and J is TRBJ1-2; possible D gene TRBD1, 5 bases. This CDR3 region has 15 residues. The germline V gene encodes CDR1 SGDLS and CDR2 YYNGEE. Trimming removed 3 bases at V and 4 bases at J, with 16 bases between. The CDR3 loop reads CASSAAHDSVYGYTF. Written as DNA, the CDR3 is TGTGCCAGCAGCGCAGCCCACGACAGCGTCTATGGCTACACCTTC.

The rearrangement joins TRBV7-9 to TRBJ2-2, with 12 nucleotides matching TRBD2. Germline V gene data show CDR1 as SEHNR and CDR2 as FQNEAQ (reference sequence). Unmatched junction bases numbered 4, after V lost 5 bases and J lost 0 bases. CDR3 size: 17 residues. Here the CDR3 reads CASSRTSGKANTGELFF. For the CDR3, the DNA is TGTGCCAGCAGCCGGACTAGCGGGAAGGCGAACACCGGGGAGCTGTTTTTT. Combining the CDR3 with reference TRBV7-9 and TRBJ2-2 gives the whole variable domain DTGVSQNPRHKITKRGQNVTFRCDPISEHNRLYWYRQTLGQGPEFLTYFQNEAQLEKSRLLSDRFSAERPKGSFSTLEIQRTEQGDSAMYLCASSRTSGKANTGELFFGEGSRLTVL.

The genes are TRBV4-1 and TRBJ2-7; D is uncertain. CDR3 length: 16 residues. In germline, CDR1 is MGHRA, CDR2 YSYEKL. V dropped 1 base and J dropped 3 bases, with 16 bases sitting between them. CDR3 residues: CASSQVASGSGYEQYF. The DNA for the CDR3 is TGCGCCAGCAGCCAAGTGGCCTCAGGTAGTGGCTACGAGCAGTACTTC.

J is TRBJ2-7 and V is TRBV5-8, with D perhaps assigned TRBD1 or TRBD2 (6 bases each). V was clipped by 0 bases and J by 4 bases, with 14 bases between them. The CDR3 contains 15 residues. Germline-derived CDR1 and CDR2 are SGHTS and YDEGEE. The CDR3 sequence is CASSLDGGTIYEQYF. CDR3 coding DNA: TGTGCCAGCAGCTTGGATGGAGGGACAATTTACGAGCAGTACTTC.

The chain's CDR3 is CASSKGGRWDSEKLFF. CDR3 sequence (DNA): TGTGCCAGCAGCAAGGGAGGGCGTTGGGACAGTGAAAAACTGTTTTTT. The V gene is TRBV21-1, the J gene TRBJ1-4. TRBV21-1 is tagged as a pseudogene. CDR3 length equals 16 residues.

The CDR3 loop is CASRDYTDTQYF. CDR3 DNA: TGTGCCAGCCGGGACTACACAGATACGCAGTATTTT. The chain couples TRBV27 to TRBJ2-3, with 7 bases identical to TRBD2. This CDR3 comprises 12 residues. V dropped 8 bases and J dropped 2; count of bases not matched to a gene: 1. In germline, CDR1 is MNHEY, CDR2 SMNVEV (reference sequence).

The genes are TRBV5-1 and TRBJ2-7; 11 bases align to TRBD2. Germline assignment: CDR1 SGHRS and CDR2 YFSETQ. The CDR3 loop spans 14 amino acids. Trimming cost V 3 bases and J 6 bases; bases outside gene matches: 5. CDR3 sequence (DNA): TGCGCCAGCAGCTGGACTAGCGGGTATCGCGAGCAGTACTTC. It yields the protein CASSWTSGYREQYF.

The chain uses TRBV11-2 and TRBJ2-2, with 9 bases aligning to TRBD2. The V gene's germline CDR1 is SGHAT and CDR2 FQNNGV. The CDR3 is made up of 15 amino acids. Trimming cost V 3 bases and J 6 bases; bases outside gene matches: 5. The CDR3 coding sequence is TGTGCCAGCAGCTTTAGCGGGAGTACCTCCGGGGAGCTGTTTTTT. Protein sequence: CASSFSGSTSGELFF.

This chain connects TRBV10-3 to TRBJ2-3; D gene ambiguous. Deletions cut 0 bases from V and 4 bases from J, with 5 bases between. This CDR3 region has 13 residues. Germline V gene data show CDR1 as ENHRY and CDR2 as SYGVKD. The CDR3 DNA follows: TGTGCCATCAGTGAGTCGACGGCAGATACGCAGTATTTT. It specifies CAISESTADTQYF.

The rearrangement joins TRBV27 to TRBJ2-1; TRBD1 or TRBD2 may be the D gene (5 bases each). The CDR3 runs 13 residues. Germline values: CDR1 MNHEY, CDR2 SMNVEV (reference sequence). Trimming removed 11 bases at V and 5 bases at J, with 16 bases between. CDR3: CAVGMGPNNEQFF. DNA of the CDR3: TGTGCCGTAGGGATGGGACCGAACAATGAGCAGTTCTTC.

As regards this clone: In the same sample, other DNA sequences code for this CDR3. V and J are TRBV4-1 and TRBJ1-1; D is ambiguous. V shed 4 bases and J shed 4 bases, with 10 bases lying between them. The germline V gene encodes CDR1 MGHRA and CDR2 YSYEKL. This CDR3 spans 13 amino acids. CDR3 in amino acids: CASSLRGGTEAFF. The CDR3 DNA reads TGCGCCAGCAGCCTACGAGGAGGCACTGAAGCTTTCTTT.

The J gene is TRBJ2-5, the V gene TRBV6-1; 8 bases align to TRBD2. This CDR3 has 14 amino acids. After removal of 9 bases from V and 5 bases from J, the junction contained 11 bases not matched to a gene. Germline V CDR1 and CDR2: MNHNS, SASEGT. In DNA form, the CDR3 reads TGTGCCAGGGGGGGGACTAGTTCAAGGGAGACCCAGTACTTC. Amino acids: CARGGTSSRETQYF.